A selection of T cell receptor beta chains follows, all from one sample in a study of blood T cell repertoires in COVID-19. Sequencing was performed with immunoSEQ multiplex PCR; in TCRdb, only in-frame clones are kept and a portion is missing. The table has more than 45,000 clones, roughly 79% seen once; the top ten hold 11% to 15%. The sequenced material came from peripheral blood. The receptors were sampled from a human donor in a cohort sampled during active COVID-19. The CDR3 runs from the conserved cysteine through the conserved F or W. The D gene is left open where the match is weak. Size is omitted from some rows. Given values are once, few, many or a class for expanded clones.

15	-	TRBV4-2	-	TRBJ1-1	CASSQAVQDHTEAFF	TGTGCCAGCAGCCAAGCCGTACAGGACCACACTGAAGCTTTCTTT
13	-	TRBV30	-	TRBJ1-6	CAWSATGSAPLHF	TGTGCCTGGAGTGCGACAGGTTCGGCACCCCTCCACTTT
15	-	TRBV7-9	-	TRBJ2-5	CASSSGSGVQETQYF	TGTGCCAGCAGCTCCGGATCGGGGGTACAAGAGACCCAGTACTTC
15	few	TRBV24-1	-	TRBJ1-1	CATSGTGSPETEAFF	TGTGCCACCAGTGGAACCGGATCCCCGGAGACTGAAGCTTTCTTT
15	-	TRBV23-1	-	TRBJ1-2	CASTETGWKDYGYTF	TGCGCCAGCACTGAGACAGGCTGGAAGGACTATGGCTACACCTTC
16	once	TRBV27	TRBD2	TRBJ2-3	CASSPSTSGATDTQYF	TGTGCCAGCAGTCCCAGTACTAGCGGGGCCACAGATACGCAGTATTTT
13	-	TRBV6-6	-	TRBJ2-7	CASSYGSLYEQYF	TGTGCCAGCAGTTACGGGAGTTTATACGAGCAGTACTTC
12	-	TRBV6-1	-	TRBJ2-5	CASNGGGETQYF	TGTGCCAGCAACGGCGGAGGGGAGACCCAGTACTTC
13	-	TRBV28	-	TRBJ2-7	CTSSSIEVSEQYF	TGTACCAGCAGTTCGATCGAGGTTAGCGAGCAGTACTTC
14	-	TRBV27	-	TRBJ2-2	CASREELAPGELFF	TGTGCCAGCAGGGAGGAGCTGGCTCCCGGGGAGCTGTTTTTT
13	few	TRBV4-1	-	TRBJ2-5	CASSPGFQETQYF	TGCGCCAGCAGTCCAGGATTCCAAGAGACCCAGTACTTC
11	few	TRBV4-1	TRBD2	TRBJ2-1	CASSRGGEQFF	TGCGCCAGCAGCCGGGGGGGTGAGCAGTTCTTC
14	-	TRBV5-6	TRBD1	TRBJ2-1	CASSLVWDSGEQFF	TGTGCCAGCAGCTTGGTATGGGACAGCGGCGAGCAGTTCTTC
13	-	TRBV27	-	TRBJ1-5	CASSLFLDQPQHF	TGTGCCAGCAGTTTATTCCTAGATCAGCCCCAGCATTTT
15	-	TRBV4-3	-	TRBJ2-5	CASSQDGTAGETQYF	TGCGCCAGCAGCCAAGATGGGACTGCGGGAGAGACCCAGTACTTC
13	-	TRBV6-5	-	TRBJ2-1	CASNLGEVDEQFF	TGTGCCAGCAACCTGGGGGAGGTGGATGAGCAGTTCTTC
16	-	TRBV15	-	TRBJ2-5	CATSREARVPLETQYF	TGTGCCACCAGCAGAGAGGCACGGGTGCCCCTCGAGACCCAGTACTTC
16	-	TRBV7-2	-	TRBJ2-3	CASSRQGTRSTDTQYF	TGTGCCAGCAGCCGGCAGGGGACCCGGAGTACCGATACGCAGTATTTT
18	-	TRBV4-3	-	TRBJ1-3	CASSQEYGLGATGNTIYF	TGCGCCAGCAGCCAAGAATATGGTCTGGGGGCGACTGGAAACACCATATATTTT
15	-	TRBV4-3	TRBD2	TRBJ2-7	CASSQLGAGLVEQYF	TGCGCCAGCAGCCAGCTAGGGGCCGGACTAGTCGAGCAGTACTTC
15	-	TRBV10-3	TRBD1	TRBJ2-2	CASARVGGHTGELFF	TGTGCCAGCGCCAGGGTAGGGGGCCATACCGGGGAGCTGTTTTTT
13	-	TRBV12-3/TRBV12-4	TRBD2	TRBJ2-3	CASKRGDTDTQYF	TGTGCCAGCAAACGGGGGGACACAGATACGCAGTATTTT
16	-	TRBV6-6	-	TRBJ2-2	CASSYGQGGNTGELFF	TGTGCCAGCAGTTACGGGCAGGGAGGGAACACCGGGGAGCTGTTTTTT
13	few	TRBV12-3/TRBV12-4	TRBD1	TRBJ1-4	CASSGQGFEKLFF	TGTGCCAGCAGCGGACAGGGGTTTGAAAAACTGTTTTTT
15	few	TRBV11-2	-	TRBJ2-7	CASSSRERNSYEQYF	TGTGCCAGCAGCAGTCGTGAGCGCAACTCCTACGAGCAGTACTTC
14	-	TRBV3-1/TRBV3-2	-	TRBJ2-3	CASSQTLSHDTQYF	TGTGCCAGCAGCCAAACCCTGAGTCATGATACGCAGTATTTT
18	-	TRBV5-1	-	TRBJ2-5	CASSSGLPGTIQAETQYF	TGCGCCAGCAGCTCTGGATTACCAGGTACCATCCAAGCAGAGACCCAGTACTTC
15	-	TRBV2	-	TRBJ2-1	CASAPAGLANNEQFF	TGTGCCAGCGCCCCCGCGGGACTCGCAAACAATGAGCAGTTCTTC
14	-	TRBV2	TRBD1	TRBJ2-7	CASSVDRGWHEQYF	TGTGCCAGCAGTGTGGACAGGGGGTGGCACGAGCAGTACTTC
13	-	TRBV7-2	-	TRBJ2-3	CASSPPSGDTQYF	TGTGCCAGCAGTCCACCCTCGGGGGATACGCAGTATTTT
13	-	TRBV29-1	-	TRBJ1-3	CSVVGIFGNTIYF	TGCAGCGTTGTCGGGATCTTTGGAAACACCATATATTTT
15	-	TRBV28	TRBD1	TRBJ1-4	CASSLGTVRNEKLFF	TGTGCCAGCAGTTTAGGGACAGTCAGAAATGAAAAACTGTTTTTT
15	-	TRBV28	-	TRBJ1-2	CASSPAGVLRYGYTF	TGTGCCAGCAGCCCTGCGGGAGTCCTCAGATATGGCTACACCTTC
15	-	TRBV30	-	TRBJ2-4	CAWSEAGLSGNIQYF	TGTGCCTGGAGTGAAGCCGGTCTCTCGGGAAACATTCAGTACTTC
18	-	TRBV3-1/TRBV3-2	TRBD2	TRBJ2-1	CASSQRIPGLAGAGEQFF	TGTGCCAGCAGCCAACGCATCCCGGGACTAGCGGGGGCGGGTGAGCAGTTCTTC
15	-	TRBV18	TRBD1	TRBJ1-5	CASSSETGGVQPQHF	TGTGCCAGCTCATCCGAGACAGGGGGCGTTCAGCCCCAGCATTTT
16	-	TRBV6-2/TRBV6-3	TRBD2	TRBJ2-3	CASSTRLAGYTDTQYF	TGTGCCAGCAGCACCCGACTAGCGGGGTACACAGATACGCAGTATTTT
13	-	TRBV27	-	TRBJ2-7	CASSTLANYEQYF	TGTGCCAGCAGTACCCTAGCCAACTACGAGCAGTACTTC
14	-	TRBV5-1	-	TRBJ2-5	CASSFAATERPQYF	TGCGCCAGCAGCTTTGCGGCTACCGAGAGACCCCAGTACTTC
13	-	TRBV5-3	-	TRBJ2-7	CAFSPGDGYEQYF	TGTGCCTTTAGTCCGGGTGACGGCTACGAGCAGTACTTC
14	-	TRBV2	-	TRBJ1-4	CASFDISVLGKLFF	TGTGCCAGCTTTGACATCTCGGTTCTTGGAAAACTGTTTTTT
14	-	TRBV5-1	-	TRBJ2-2	CASSSGTYHGELFF	TGCGCCAGCAGCTCCGGGACATATCACGGGGAGCTGTTTTTT
15	-	TRBV6-5	TRBD1	TRBJ1-4	CASRGGGAGREKLFF	TGTGCCAGCAGAGGAGGGGGCGCGGGGAGGGAAAAACTGTTTTTT
13	once	TRBV7-8	TRBD1	TRBJ1-2	CASSKDRVRGYTF	TGTGCCAGCAGTAAGGACAGGGTCAGGGGCTACACCTTC
15	-	TRBV4-2	TRBD2	TRBJ2-2	CASSQEGLATGELFF	TGTGCCAGCAGCCAAGAGGGACTAGCCACCGGGGAGCTGTTTTTT
13	-	TRBV3-1/TRBV3-2	-	TRBJ2-1	CASSAKGGNEQFF	TGTGCCAGCAGCGCCAAGGGGGGGAATGAGCAGTTCTTC
16	-	TRBV7-2	TRBD1	TRBJ1-1	CASSLATRQGDTEAFF	TGTGCCAGCAGCTTAGCGACGAGACAGGGAGACACTGAAGCTTTCTTT
14	-	TRBV7-8	-	TRBJ1-4	CASSLVGADVHLFF	TGTGCCAGCAGCTTAGTAGGGGCCGACGTGCACCTGTTTTTT
13	-	TRBV6-5	-	TRBJ2-2	CASEGRNTGELFF	TGTGCCTCGGAGGGGCGCAACACCGGGGAGCTGTTTTTT
15	-	TRBV6-5	TRBD2	TRBJ2-3	CASGIPSGSTDTQYF	TGTGCCAGCGGTATCCCTAGCGGTAGCACAGATACGCAGTATTTT
19	-	TRBV6-2/TRBV6-3	-	TRBJ1-2	CASSYSKSVGGLPYYGYTF	TGTGCCAGCAGTTACTCCAAATCCGTCGGAGGGTTGCCTTACTATGGCTACACCTTC